The TCR beta chain under discussion was sequenced for a study of blood T cell repertoires in COVID-19. The wider study: COVID-19 samples collected from the United States, Italy and Spain covered acute and convalescent phases. From T cells, B-cell-depleted T cells, or PBMCs came the material, which was cDNA or gDNA.

Seattle's cohort entered during active infection and was followed longitudinally. The authors' processing: Scientists estimated how many nucleated cells there were by amplifying reference gene primers. Data came from immunoSEQ multiplex PCR; TCRdb stores just in-frame clones and leaves some out. That table gives V, J and clone size, and the DNA gave D and trimming. Seen here are tens of thousands of clones, more than 80% observed once, and the top ten hold over 25%. The germline CDR1 and CDR2 sequences are MNHEY and SVGAGI. V was cut by 3 bases and J by 6 bases, with 21 bases left in between. This CDR3 comprises 16 residues.

Sequencing was carried out using peripheral blood. This receptor was obtained from a man aged 55 to 70 with COVID-19, enrolled during active disease. The chain has TRBV6-5 and TRBJ2-7, with a tentative D call TRBD2 (5 bases). The CDR3 loop reads CASSYFAGLPRAEQYF. The CDR3 nucleotides are TGTGCCAGCAGTTATTTTGCGGGCCTCCCCCGGGCCGAGCAGTACTTC.